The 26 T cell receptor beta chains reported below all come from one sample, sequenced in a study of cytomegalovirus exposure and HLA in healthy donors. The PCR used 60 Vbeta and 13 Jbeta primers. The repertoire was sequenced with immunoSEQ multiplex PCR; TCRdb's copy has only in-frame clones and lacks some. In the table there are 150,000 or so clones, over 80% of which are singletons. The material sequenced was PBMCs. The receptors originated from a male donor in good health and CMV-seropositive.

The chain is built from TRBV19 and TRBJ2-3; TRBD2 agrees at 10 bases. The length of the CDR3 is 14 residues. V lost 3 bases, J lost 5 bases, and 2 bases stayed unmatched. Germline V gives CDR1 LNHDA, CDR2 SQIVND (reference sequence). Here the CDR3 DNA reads TGTGCCAGTAGTATTGGGACTAGCGAAGATACGCAGTATTTT. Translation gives CASSIGTSEDTQYF.

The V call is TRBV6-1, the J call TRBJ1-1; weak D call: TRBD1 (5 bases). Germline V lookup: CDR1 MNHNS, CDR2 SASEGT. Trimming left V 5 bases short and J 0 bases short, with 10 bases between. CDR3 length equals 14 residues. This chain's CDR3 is CASSMDNLNTEAFF. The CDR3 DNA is TGTGCCAGCAGTATGGACAACCTGAACACTGAAGCTTTCTTT.

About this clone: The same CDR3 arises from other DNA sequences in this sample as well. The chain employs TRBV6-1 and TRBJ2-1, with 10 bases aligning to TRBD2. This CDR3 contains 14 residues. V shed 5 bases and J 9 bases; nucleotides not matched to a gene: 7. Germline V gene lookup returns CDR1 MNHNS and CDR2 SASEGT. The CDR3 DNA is TGTGCCAGCAGTAGGACTAGCGGCCAGGGTGAGCAGTTCTTC. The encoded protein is CASSRTSGQGEQFF.

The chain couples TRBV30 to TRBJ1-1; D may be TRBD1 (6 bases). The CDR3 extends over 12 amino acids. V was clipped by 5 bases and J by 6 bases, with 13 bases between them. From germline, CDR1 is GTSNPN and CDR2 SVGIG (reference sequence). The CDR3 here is CAWGRGYAEAFF. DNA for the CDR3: TGTGCCTGGGGCAGGGGATACGCTGAAGCTTTCTTT.

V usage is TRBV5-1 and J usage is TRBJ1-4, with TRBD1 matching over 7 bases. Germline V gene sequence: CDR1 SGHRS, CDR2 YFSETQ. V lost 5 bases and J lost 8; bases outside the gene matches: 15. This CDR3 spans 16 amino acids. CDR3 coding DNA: TGCGCCAGCAGTCCCGGCGACAGGGTAACGAGGGAAAAACTGTTTTTT. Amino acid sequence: CASSPGDRVTREKLFF.

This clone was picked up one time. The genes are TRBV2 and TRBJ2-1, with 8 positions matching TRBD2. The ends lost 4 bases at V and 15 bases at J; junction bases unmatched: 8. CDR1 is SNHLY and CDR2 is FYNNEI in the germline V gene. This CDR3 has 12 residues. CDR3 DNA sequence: TGTGCCAGCAGTGCAACTAGCGGCCTCCGGTTCTTC. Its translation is CASSATSGLRFF.

The CDR3 nucleotides are TGTGCCAGCAGCTTAGGTAGCGCTAGCTTCACAGAGACCCAGTACTTC. Amino acid sequence: CASSLGSASFTETQYF. The V gene is TRBV11-2, the J gene TRBJ2-5, with D possibly being TRBD2 (5 bases). The CDR3 has 16 amino acids. Trimming took 1 base from V and 4 from J, leaving 16 bases between them. From germline, CDR1 is SGHAT and CDR2 FQNNGV.

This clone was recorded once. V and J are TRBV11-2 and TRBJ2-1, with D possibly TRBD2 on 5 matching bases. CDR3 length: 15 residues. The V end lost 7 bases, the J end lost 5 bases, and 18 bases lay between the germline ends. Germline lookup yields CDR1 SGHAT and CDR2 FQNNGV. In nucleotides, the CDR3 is TGTGCCAGCACCCCGACTACATCCAATCACAATGAGCAGTTCTTC. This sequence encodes CASTPTTSNHNEQFF.

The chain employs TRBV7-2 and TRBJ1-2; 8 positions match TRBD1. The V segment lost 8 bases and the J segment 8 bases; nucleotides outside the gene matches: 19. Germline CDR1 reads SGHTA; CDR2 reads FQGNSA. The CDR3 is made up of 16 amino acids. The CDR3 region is CASRGQEMRWTGGYTF. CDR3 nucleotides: TGTGCCAGCCGGGGACAGGAGATGAGGTGGACAGGAGGCTACACCTTC.

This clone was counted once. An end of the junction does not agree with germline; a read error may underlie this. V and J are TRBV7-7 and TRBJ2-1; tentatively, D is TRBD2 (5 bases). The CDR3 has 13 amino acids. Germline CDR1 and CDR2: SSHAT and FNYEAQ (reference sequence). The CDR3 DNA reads TGTGCTAGCAGCCAGAGGGTTGGGAATGAGCAGTTCTTC. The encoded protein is CASSQRVGNEQFF. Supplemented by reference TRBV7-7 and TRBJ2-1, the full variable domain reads GAGVSQSPRYKVTKRGQDVTLRCDPISSHATLYWYQQALGQGPEFLTYFNYEAQPDKSGLPSDRFSAERPEGSISTLTIQRTEQRDSAMYRCASSQRVGNEQFFGPGTRLTVL.

The CDR3 DNA reads TGTGCCAGCTCACCATTCACGGGGAAGAGCTCCTACGAGCAGTACTTC. Translation gives CASSPFTGKSSYEQYF. V and J are TRBV18 and TRBJ2-7; a possible D gene is TRBD2 (5 bases). The germline V gene encodes CDR1 KGHSH and CDR2 LQKENI. Trimming removed 2 bases at V and 0 bases at J, with 14 bases between. The length of the CDR3 is 16 residues.

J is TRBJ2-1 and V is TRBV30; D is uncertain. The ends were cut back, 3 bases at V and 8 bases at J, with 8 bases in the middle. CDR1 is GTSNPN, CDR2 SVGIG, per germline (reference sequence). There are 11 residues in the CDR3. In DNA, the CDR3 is TGTGCCTGGAGGAGCATATATGAGCAGTTCTTC. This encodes CAWRSIYEQFF.

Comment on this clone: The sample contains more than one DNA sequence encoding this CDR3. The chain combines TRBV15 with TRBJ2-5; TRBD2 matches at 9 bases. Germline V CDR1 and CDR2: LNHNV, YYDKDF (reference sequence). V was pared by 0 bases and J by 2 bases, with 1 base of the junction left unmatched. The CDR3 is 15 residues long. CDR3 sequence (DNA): TGTGCCACCAGCAGAGAAACTAGCGGGCAAGAGACCCAGTACTTC. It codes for CATSRETSGQETQYF.

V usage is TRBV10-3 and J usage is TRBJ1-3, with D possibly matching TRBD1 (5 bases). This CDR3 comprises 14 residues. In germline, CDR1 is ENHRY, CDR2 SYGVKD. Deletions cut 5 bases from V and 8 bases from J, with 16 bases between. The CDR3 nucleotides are TGTGCCATCAGTCGACAGATGGGCGAAGACACCATATATTTT. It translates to CAISRQMGEDTIYF.

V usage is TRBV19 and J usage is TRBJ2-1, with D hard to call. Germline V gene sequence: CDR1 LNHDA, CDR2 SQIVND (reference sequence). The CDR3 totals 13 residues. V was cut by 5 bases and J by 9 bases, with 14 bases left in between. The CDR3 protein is CASSVRVAVEQFF. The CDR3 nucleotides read TGTGCCAGTAGTGTCCGTGTAGCCGTTGAGCAGTTCTTC.

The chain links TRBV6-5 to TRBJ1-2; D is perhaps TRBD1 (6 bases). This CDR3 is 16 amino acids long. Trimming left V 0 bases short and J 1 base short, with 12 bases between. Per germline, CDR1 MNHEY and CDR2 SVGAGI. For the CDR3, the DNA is TGTGCCAGCAGTTACTCAGGGGGGGGCGGTAACTATGGCTACACCTTC. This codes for CASSYSGGGGNYGYTF.

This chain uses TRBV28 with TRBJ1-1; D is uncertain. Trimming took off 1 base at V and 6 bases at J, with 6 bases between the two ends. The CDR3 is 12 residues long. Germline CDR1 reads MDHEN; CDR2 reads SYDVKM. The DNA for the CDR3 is TGTGCCAGCAGTTTATTCGGGGCTGAAGCTTTCTTT. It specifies CASSLFGAEAFF.

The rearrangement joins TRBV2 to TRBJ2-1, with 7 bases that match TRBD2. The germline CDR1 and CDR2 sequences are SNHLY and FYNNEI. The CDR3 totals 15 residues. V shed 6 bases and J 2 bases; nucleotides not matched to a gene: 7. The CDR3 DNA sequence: TGTGCCAGCAGGGCCTCTAGCGGAACCTACAATGAGCAGTTCTTC. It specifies CASRASSGTYNEQFF.

CDR3 bases: TGTGCCAGCTCACTGCGTGAAGCGGGACCCCCGTTAGGAGCCAAAAACATTCAGTACTTC. Translating it yields CASSLREAGPPLGAKNIQYF. The rearrangement joins TRBV18 to TRBJ2-4; 7 bases align to TRBD2. The V and J ends lost 4 bases and 0 bases, in that order; junction bases with no gene match: 18. The germline gives CDR1 KGHSH, CDR2 LQKENI. The CDR3 extends over 20 amino acids.

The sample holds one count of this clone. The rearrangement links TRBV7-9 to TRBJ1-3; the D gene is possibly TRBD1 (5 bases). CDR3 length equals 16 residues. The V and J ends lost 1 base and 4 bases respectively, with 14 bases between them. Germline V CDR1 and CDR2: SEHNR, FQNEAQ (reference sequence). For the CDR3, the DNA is TGTGCCAGCAGCTTAGGCCTGGGGCTGGGCGGAAACACCATATATTTT. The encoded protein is CASSLGLGLGGNTIYF.

The DNA of the CDR3 is TGTGCCAGCAGCTTATCAGGGACAGAGAGCTACGAGCAGTACTTC. Translated, it gives CASSLSGTESYEQYF. The chain joins TRBV7-8 to TRBJ2-7, with TRBD1 matching 7 bases. This CDR3 spans 15 amino acids. Trimming took 2 bases from V and 3 from J; bases not matched to a gene: 7. Germline V lookup: CDR1 SGHVS, CDR2 FQNEAQ.

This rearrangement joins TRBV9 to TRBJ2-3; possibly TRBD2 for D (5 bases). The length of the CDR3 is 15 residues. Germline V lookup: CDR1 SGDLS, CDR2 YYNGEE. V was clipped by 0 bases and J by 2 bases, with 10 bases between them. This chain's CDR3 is CASSVGSGPTDTQYF. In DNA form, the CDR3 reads TGTGCCAGCAGCGTAGGGAGCGGTCCCACAGATACGCAGTATTTT. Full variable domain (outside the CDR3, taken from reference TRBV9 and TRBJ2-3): DSGVTQTPKHLITATGQRVTLRCSPRSGDLSVYWYQQSLDQGLQFLIQYYNGEERAKGNILERFSAQQFPDLHSELNLSSLELGDSALYFCASSVGSGPTDTQYFGPGTRLTVL.

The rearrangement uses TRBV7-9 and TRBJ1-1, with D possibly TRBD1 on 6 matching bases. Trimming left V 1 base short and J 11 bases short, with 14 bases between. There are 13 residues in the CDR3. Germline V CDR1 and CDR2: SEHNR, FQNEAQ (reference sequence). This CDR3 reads CASSLGGGRDAFF. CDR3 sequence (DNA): TGTGCCAGCAGCTTAGGTGGGGGCAGGGACGCTTTCTTT.

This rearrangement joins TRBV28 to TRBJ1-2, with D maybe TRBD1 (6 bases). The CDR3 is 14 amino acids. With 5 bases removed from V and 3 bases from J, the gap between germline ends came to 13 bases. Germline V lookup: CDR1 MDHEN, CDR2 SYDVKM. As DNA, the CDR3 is TGTGCCAGCAGTCCCCCGACAGGATACTATGGCTACACCTTC. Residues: CASSPPTGYYGYTF.

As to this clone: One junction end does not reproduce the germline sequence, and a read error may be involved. The CDR3 sequence: CATSHTGSNEKLFF. The CDR3 nucleotides read TGTGCCACTAGTCATACAGGGTCTAATGAAAAACTGTTTTTT. This chain links TRBV19 with TRBJ1-4, with a tentative D call TRBD1 (6 bases). The germline CDR1 and CDR2 sequences are LNHDA and SQIVND (reference sequence). This CDR3 spans 14 amino acids.

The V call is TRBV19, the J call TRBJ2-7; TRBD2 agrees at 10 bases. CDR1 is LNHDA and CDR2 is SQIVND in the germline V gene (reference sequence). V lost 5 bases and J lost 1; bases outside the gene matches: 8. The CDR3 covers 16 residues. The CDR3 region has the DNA TGTGCCAGTAGTTTCCGCGGACTAGCGGAGTCCTACGAGCAGTACTTC. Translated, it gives CASSFRGLAESYEQYF.